This T cell receptor beta chain was found in a study of T cell changes during pregnancy in multiple sclerosis. The count of this clone is one. The repertoire was sequenced with immunoSEQ multiplex PCR; TCRdb's copy has only in-frame clones and lacks some. The repertoire holds some 41,000 clones, with roughly 91% as singletons. Germline V gene data show CDR1 as SGHDT and CDR2 as YYEEEE. V shed 4 bases, J shed 11 bases, and the junction held 9 bases outside the gene matches. The CDR3 loop spans 14 amino acids. The clonotype was recovered from a female donor with multiple sclerosis, enrolled in a pregnancy study. The specimen sequenced was PBMCs (not recorded whether the cells were cultured). The chain uses TRBV5-6 and TRBJ2-3, with 11 positions matching TRBD2. Here the CDR3 reads CASSITGTSGRQYF. CDR3 sequence (DNA): TGTGCCAGCAGCATAACCGGGACTAGCGGTCGGCAGTATTTT.